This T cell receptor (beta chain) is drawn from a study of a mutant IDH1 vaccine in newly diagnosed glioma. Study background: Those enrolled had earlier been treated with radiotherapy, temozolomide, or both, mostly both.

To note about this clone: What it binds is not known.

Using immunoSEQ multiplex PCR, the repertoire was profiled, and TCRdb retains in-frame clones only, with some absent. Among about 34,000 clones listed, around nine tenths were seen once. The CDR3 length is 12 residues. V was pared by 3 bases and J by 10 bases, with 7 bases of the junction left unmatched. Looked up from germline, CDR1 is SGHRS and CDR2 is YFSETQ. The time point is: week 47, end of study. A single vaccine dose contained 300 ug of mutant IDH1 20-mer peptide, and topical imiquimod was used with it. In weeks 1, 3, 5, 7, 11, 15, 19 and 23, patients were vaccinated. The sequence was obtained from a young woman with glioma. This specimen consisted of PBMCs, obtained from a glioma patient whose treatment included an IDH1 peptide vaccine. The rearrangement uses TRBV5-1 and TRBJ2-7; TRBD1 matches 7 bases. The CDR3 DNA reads TGCGCCAGCAGCTCCCGAGGGGGCCTTCAGTACTTC. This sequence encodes CASSSRGGLQYF. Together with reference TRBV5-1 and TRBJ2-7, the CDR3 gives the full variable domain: KAGVTQTPRYLIKTRGQQVTLSCSPISGHRSVSWYQQTPGQGLQFLFEYFSETQRNKGNFPGRFSGRQFSNSRSEMNVSTLELGDSALYLCASSSRGGLQYFGPGTRLTVT.